The 9 T cell receptor beta chains below all came from one sample that was sequenced in a study of spatial heterogeneity in lung cancer. Via MiXCR, TCRdb re-called the 5' RACE reads, giving one row per CDR3 protein. The repertoire holds tens of thousands of distinct CDR3 sequences, with roughly 12% as singletons. This sample's time point: sample taken at primary tumor resection. The sequenced material consisted of unsorted whole RNA from tumor, nontumor lung or frozen PBMC. Here the sequenced sample was PBMCs, taken at surgery. All receptors come from a male donor with early-stage non-small cell lung cancer.

The chain links TRBV2 to TRBJ1-5, with no clear D. The CDR3 has 14 residues. V gave up 7 bases and J gave up 0 bases, with 10 bases separating them. The germline V gene encodes CDR1 SNHLY and CDR2 FYNNEI. CDR3 in DNA: TGTGCCAGCAATGCAGACCATAGCAATCAGCCCCAGCATTTT. Its protein is CASNADHSNQPQHF.

This sequence joins TRBV12-3 or TRBV12-4 and TRBJ1-2; no clear D. The CDR3 totals 13 residues. V lost 4 bases, J lost 4 bases, and 10 bases lay in between. This CDR3 is CASSSRLGYGYTF. As DNA, the CDR3 is TGTGCCAGCAGTTCTCGTTTAGGCTATGGCTACACCTTC.

Concerning this clonotype: At one end the junction does not follow the germline gene, possibly because of a read error. This rearrangement joins TRBV2 to TRBJ2-2; no clear D. CDR1 SNHLY and CDR2 FYNNEI come from the germline V gene. The CDR3 contains 10 residues. CDR3 sequence (DNA): TGTGCCAGCGGTGACGGGGAGCTGTTTTTT. Amino acids: CASGDGELFF.

The CDR3 region is CASRLGQAPAYEQYF. CDR3 DNA: TGTGCCAGCAGGCTGGGACAGGCTCCAGCCTACGAGCAGTACTTC. V usage is TRBV12-3 or TRBV12-4 and J usage is TRBJ2-7; 8 positions match TRBD1. The CDR3 loop spans 15 amino acids. Germline trimming cut 6 bases from V and 2 bases from J; bases unmatched to any gene: 9.

This clonotype was found many times. The chain has TRBV4-3 and TRBJ2-5, with D possibly matching TRBD1 (5 bases). V dropped 0 bases and J dropped 5 bases, with 10 bases sitting between them. Germline lookup yields CDR1 LGHNA and CDR2 YSLEER. The CDR3 has 14 residues. CDR3 coding DNA: TGCGCCAGCAGCCAAGATAGTTCAGGGGAGACCCAGTACTTC. Amino acids: CASSQDSSGETQYF.

The genes are TRBV5-6 and TRBJ1-6, with TRBD1 matching 11 bases. The ends lost 3 bases at V and 4 bases at J; junction bases unmatched: 9. CDR1 and CDR2 from the germline V gene are SGHDT and YYEEEE. The CDR3 has 18 amino acids. The CDR3 DNA sequence: TGTGCCAGCAGCTCGAAAACTGGACAGGGGGCATATAATTCACCCCTCCACTTT. It yields the protein CASSSKTGQGAYNSPLHF.

The chain couples TRBV12-3 or TRBV12-4 to TRBJ1-1; D not resolved. V dropped 6 bases and J dropped 0 bases, with 17 bases sitting between them. CDR3 length equals 16 residues. CDR3 amino acids: CASSFAPQSMNTEAFF. In nucleotides, the CDR3 is TGTGCCAGCAGCTTCGCACCCCAGAGTATGAACACTGAAGCTTTCTTT.

This clonotype showed up just a few times. The V and J genes are TRBV29-1 and TRBJ2-3; TRBD2 aligns across 7 bases. J lost 0 bases, V lost 7 bases, and 7 bases had no gene match. This CDR3 is built from 14 residues. CDR1 SQVTM and CDR2 ANQGSEA come from the germline V gene. The CDR3 spells CSARSGASTDTQYF. DNA of the CDR3: TGCAGCGCCAGAAGCGGGGCTAGCACAGATACGCAGTATTTT.

A few counts support this clonotype. The chain recombines TRBV12-3 or TRBV12-4 with TRBJ1-1; D is uncertain. V was cut by 3 bases and J by 7 bases, with 12 bases left in between. The CDR3 sequence is 13 residues long. Here the CDR3 DNA reads TGTGCCAGCAGTTTCCAGTTAGACCTTGAAGCTTTCTTT. As protein: CASSFQLDLEAFF.